These 30 T cell receptor beta chains were sequenced from one sample in a study of cytomegalovirus exposure and HLA in healthy donors. In the PCR, 60 Vbeta and 13 Jbeta primers were used. The table came from immunoSEQ multiplex PCR; TCRdb's copy has only in-frame clones and leaves some out. The sample carries under 150,000 clones, about three quarters recorded once. Sequencing used PBMCs. These receptors came from a woman aged 60-75 years in good health and CMV-seropositive.

The chain carries TRBV25-1 and TRBJ1-1; D remains ambiguous. The CDR3 extends over 13 amino acids. The V and J ends lost 5 bases and 1 base respectively, with 8 bases between them. The germline V gene encodes CDR1 MGHDK and CDR2 SYGVNS. CDR3 nucleotides: TGTGCCAGCAGTACACTAGGGAACACTGAAGCTTTCTTT. It encodes CASSTLGNTEAFF.

The V and J genes are TRBV10-3 and TRBJ2-7; D is unresolved. CDR1 and CDR2 from the germline V gene are ENHRY and SYGVKD. V was cut by 3 bases and J by 4 bases, with 7 bases left in between. This CDR3 has 12 amino acids. CDR3 sequence: CAISEGAYEQYF. CDR3 sequence (DNA): TGTGCCATCAGTGAAGGAGCGTACGAGCAGTACTTC.

The rearrangement uses TRBV28 and TRBJ1-2; D remains unclear. CDR3 length: 14 residues. The germline V and J ends were trimmed by 7 bases and 5 bases, with 17 bases remaining between them. Germline V gene data show CDR1 as MDHEN and CDR2 as SYDVKM. CDR3 residues: CASTTRYFGYGYTF. CDR3 DNA: TGTGCCAGCACCACCCGATATTTCGGGTATGGCTACACCTTC.

This chain connects TRBV5-8 to TRBJ1-2; TRBD1 is a possible D gene (5 bases). Trimming left V 5 bases short and J 2 bases short, with 16 bases between. The CDR3 spans 15 residues. Germline lookup yields CDR1 SGHTS and CDR2 YDEGEE. The CDR3 loop reads CASSNPGMGNYGYTF. The CDR3 coding sequence is TGTGCCAGCAGTAATCCAGGGATGGGGAACTATGGCTACACCTTC.

The rearrangement uses TRBV7-9 and TRBJ2-5, with 10 bases that match TRBD2. With 6 bases clipped from V and 4 bases from J, the junction kept 8 bases outside the gene matches. From germline, CDR1 is SEHNR and CDR2 FQNEAQ (reference sequence). The CDR3 is 15 amino acids. CDR3 sequence (DNA): TGTGCCAGCAGAGCTAGCGGGGGCCGGGGAGAGACCCAGTACTTC. Its translation is CASRASGGRGETQYF.

The chain is built from TRBV10-3 and TRBJ1-2; 9 bases map to TRBD1. The CDR3 consists of 15 residues. Germline loops: CDR1 ENHRY, CDR2 SYGVKD. The J segment lost 8 bases and the V segment lost 9 bases, leaving 16 bases of the junction unmatched. The CDR3 loop is CAINGRIQGAGGYTF. DNA of the CDR3: TGTGCCATTAATGGAAGGATACAGGGGGCGGGGGGCTACACCTTC.

This clone was detected only a few times. The genes are TRBV5-1 and TRBJ1-1; 8 nucleotides agree with TRBD1. Per germline, CDR1 SGHRS and CDR2 YFSETQ. V dropped 4 bases and J dropped 5; count of bases not matched to a gene: 10. The CDR3 sequence is 15 residues long. The CDR3 loop reads CASSVGQAGGTEAFF. The CDR3 nucleotides are TGCGCCAGCAGCGTGGGACAGGCCGGCGGGACTGAAGCTTTCTTT.

The gene calls are TRBV4-1 and TRBJ2-2; no definite D call. The CDR3 is 17 residues long. Germline V gene lookup returns CDR1 MGHRA and CDR2 YSYEKL. Trimming left V 0 bases short and J 3 bases short, with 14 bases between. CDR3 region: CASSQEPATSYTGELFF. The CDR3 coding sequence is TGCGCCAGCAGCCAAGAACCAGCGACCAGTTACACCGGGGAGCTGTTTTTT.

The V and J genes are TRBV5-1 and TRBJ2-1; TRBD1 agrees at 9 bases. J was trimmed by 6 bases and V by 4 bases; bases with no gene match: 5. This CDR3 is built from 14 residues. Germline CDR1 is SGHRS and CDR2 is YFSETQ. In nucleotides, the CDR3 is TGCGCCAGCAGCCTCGGGACAGGGCCCAATGAGCAGTTCTTC. This gives the protein CASSLGTGPNEQFF. Variable domain in full (rest from reference TRBV5-1 and TRBJ2-1): KAGVTQTPRYLIKTRGQQVTLSCSPISGHRSVSWYQQTPGQGLQFLFEYFSETQRNKGNFPGRFSGRQFSNSRSEMNVSTLELGDSALYLCASSLGTGPNEQFFGPGTRLTVL.

The CDR3 DNA sequence: TGCGCCAGCAGCCCTCGGGTTAGCGGGGGGGCCGTAGAAGTCGGGGAGCTGTTTTTT. Amino acid sequence: CASSPRVSGGAVEVGELFF. The genes are TRBV5-1 and TRBJ2-2; 11 bases line up with TRBD2. CDR3 length: 19 amino acids. V dropped 4 bases and J dropped 7; count of bases not matched to a gene: 18. Germline assignment: CDR1 SGHRS and CDR2 YFSETQ. The whole variable domain, remainder taken from reference TRBV5-1 and TRBJ2-2, is KAGVTQTPRYLIKTRGQQVTLSCSPISGHRSVSWYQQTPGQGLQFLFEYFSETQRNKGNFPGRFSGRQFSNSRSEMNVSTLELGDSALYLCASSPRVSGGAVEVGELFFGEGSRLTVL.

This clone was recorded only once. The chain joins TRBV9 to TRBJ2-5; 9 bases map to TRBD2. The germline CDR1 and CDR2 sequences are SGDLS and YYNGEE. Trimming removed 0 bases from V and 5 bases from J; junction bases left unmatched: 11. The CDR3 has 17 amino acids. CDR3 DNA sequence: TGTGCCAGCAGCGTAGAGGTTGGTAGCGGGGGCGGTGAGACCCAGTACTTC. The encoded protein is CASSVEVGSGGGETQYF.

The chain has TRBV5-1 and TRBJ2-3; weak D call: TRBD2 (6 bases). The CDR3 runs 17 residues. Germline V gene data show CDR1 as SGHRS and CDR2 as YFSETQ. V was trimmed by 0 bases and J by 4 bases, leaving 18 bases between them. The CDR3 spells CASSLGALGRLADTQYF. The CDR3 coding sequence is TGCGCCAGCAGCTTGGGGGCTTTGGGGAGGCTTGCAGATACGCAGTATTTT.

This clone was seen only once. This chain uses TRBV11-3 with TRBJ1-5; no reliable D call. Germline lookup yields CDR1 SGHNT and CDR2 YENEEA. CDR3 length: 15 residues. The ends were cut back, 5 bases at V and 7 bases at J, with 18 bases in the middle. The CDR3 is CASSLPRELGQPQHF. CDR3 nucleotides: TGTGCCAGCAGCCTCCCCCGGGAGCTCGGACAGCCCCAGCATTTT. The full variable domain, completed using reference TRBV11-3 and TRBJ1-5, is EAGVVQSPRYKIIEKKQPVAFWCNPISGHNTLYWYLQNLGQGPELLIRYENEEAVDDSQLPKDRFSAERLKGVDSTLKIQPAELGDSAVYLCASSLPRELGQPQHFGDGTRLSIL.

Remarks on this clone: One end of the junction varies from germline; a read error may be responsible. The CDR3 protein is CASSHTGQGQGFIF. DNA of the CDR3: TGTGCCAGCTCACACACGGGGCAGGGACAGGGTTTTATCTTC. This sequence joins TRBV14 and TRBJ2-1, with 9 bases fitting TRBD1. CDR3 size: 14 residues. Germline V gene data show CDR1 as SGHDN and CDR2 as FVKESK.

This clone has a handful of counts. DNA for the CDR3: TGTGCCAGTAGTATAGGGGAGGTTGGTACTGAAGCTTTCTTT. As protein: CASSIGEVGTEAFF. The chain links TRBV19 to TRBJ1-1, with unresolved D. The CDR3 sequence is 14 residues long. CDR1 LNHDA and CDR2 SQIVND come from the germline V gene (reference sequence). Trimming cost V 1 base and J 5 bases, with 11 bases left between them.

This clone was observed a handful of times. The J gene is TRBJ1-5, the V gene TRBV19; 8 positions match TRBD1. CDR1 and CDR2 (germline): LNHDA, SQIVND (reference sequence). The CDR3 length is 15 residues. The V gene end was trimmed by 6 bases and the J gene end by 7 bases; junction bases not matched to a gene: 11. This CDR3 is CASSPPGGYVQPQHF. CDR3 in DNA: TGTGCCAGTAGCCCCCCAGGGGGCTATGTACAGCCCCAGCATTTT.

This rearrangement joins TRBV9 to TRBJ1-2, with 11 bases identical to TRBD1. In germline, CDR1 is SGDLS, CDR2 YYNGEE. The CDR3 loop spans 14 amino acids. V trimming: 4 bases; J trimming: 4 bases; junction bases outside the gene matches: 3. CDR3 residues: CASSSGQGAYGYTF. The CDR3 DNA follows: TGTGCCAGCAGCTCCGGACAGGGGGCCTATGGCTACACCTTC.

The J gene is TRBJ2-2, the V gene TRBV9, with 10 bases matching TRBD1. Germline CDR1 and CDR2: SGDLS and YYNGEE. Losses at the gene ends were 3 bases for V and 6 bases for J; bases not matched to a gene: 5. This CDR3 comprises 15 residues. CDR3 amino acids: CASSEGTGEAGELFF. The CDR3, as DNA: TGTGCCAGCAGCGAGGGGACAGGGGAGGCCGGGGAGCTGTTTTTT. The full variable domain, its missing parts supplied by reference TRBV9 and TRBJ2-2, is DSGVTQTPKHLITATGQRVTLRCSPRSGDLSVYWYQQSLDQGLQFLIQYYNGEERAKGNILERFSAQQFPDLHSELNLSSLELGDSALYFCASSEGTGEAGELFFGEGSRLTVL.

The J gene is TRBJ1-2, the V gene TRBV18; D gene unclear. The V gene's germline CDR1 is KGHSH and CDR2 LQKENI. V gave up 4 bases and J gave up 1 base, with 10 bases separating them. The CDR3 has 14 amino acids. This CDR3 is CASSRSTDNYGYTF. The CDR3 DNA sequence: TGTGCCAGCTCACGTTCCACAGATAACTATGGCTACACCTTC.

The V call is TRBV19, the J call TRBJ1-5; perhaps TRBD1 as D (5 bases). Germline V gene data show CDR1 as LNHDA and CDR2 as SQIVND (reference sequence). This CDR3 comprises 15 residues. V dropped 0 bases and J dropped 0 bases, with 6 bases sitting between them. The CDR3 DNA reads TGTGCCAGTAGTATAGAGACAGATAGCAATCAGCCCCAGCATTTT. Translation: CASSIETDSNQPQHF.

The rearrangement uses TRBV9 and TRBJ1-2; 8 nucleotides agree with TRBD1. Germline CDR1 is SGDLS and CDR2 is YYNGEE. V shed 5 bases, J shed 4 bases, and the junction held 13 bases outside the gene matches. This CDR3 is built from 16 residues. This CDR3 is CASSTLAGQVTYGYTF. CDR3 sequence (DNA): TGTGCCAGCAGTACCCTCGCGGGACAGGTGACCTATGGCTACACCTTC.

The V call is TRBV9, the J call TRBJ1-3, with unresolved D. Germline CDR1 SGDLS, CDR2 YYNGEE. The CDR3 runs to 15 residues. V was pared by 4 bases and J by 0 bases, with 11 bases between. The CDR3 region has the DNA TGTGCCAGCAGCACCTGGTCCAGCTCTGGAAACACCATATATTTT. As protein: CASSTWSSSGNTIYF.

This clone was seen only a few times. V is TRBV5-1 and J is TRBJ2-2; TRBD1 is a possible D gene (5 bases). This CDR3 is 13 amino acids long. Trimming pared 5 bases from V and 2 bases from J, leaving 7 bases between. The germline gives CDR1 SGHRS, CDR2 YFSETQ. CDR3 sequence: CASRDINTGELFF. CDR3 DNA sequence: TGCGCCAGCAGGGACATCAACACCGGGGAGCTGTTTTTT.

This chain connects TRBV7-2 to TRBJ2-5; D gene ambiguous. Germline V lookup: CDR1 SGHTA, CDR2 FQGNSA. V dropped 4 bases and J dropped 0 bases, with 9 bases sitting between them. The CDR3 spans 14 residues. CDR3 region: CASSSQSYQETQYF. The CDR3 nucleotides read TGTGCCAGCAGCTCCCAGTCGTACCAAGAGACCCAGTACTTC.

The J gene is TRBJ1-1, the V gene TRBV29-1, with 8 bases lining up with TRBD1. The CDR3 is 11 residues long. Trimming cost V 7 bases and J 4 bases; bases outside gene matches: 2. Germline CDR1 SQVTM, CDR2 ANQGSEA. This CDR3 is CSGTGGTEAFF. The CDR3 nucleotides read TGCAGCGGTACAGGGGGCACTGAAGCTTTCTTT.

This clone was found a few times. In DNA form, the CDR3 reads TGTGCCAGCAGCTCCCCTTCAGCGTACGAGCAGTACTTC. Protein product: CASSSPSAYEQYF. V usage is TRBV7-8 and J usage is TRBJ2-7; no clear D. CDR3 length: 13 amino acids. Trimming pared 4 bases from V and 4 bases from J, leaving 11 bases between. Per germline, CDR1 SGHVS and CDR2 FQNEAQ.

The V call is TRBV5-6, the J call TRBJ1-5, with TRBD1 matching over 8 bases. V gave up 4 bases and J gave up 0 bases; unmatched junction bases: 6. Per germline, CDR1 SGHDT and CDR2 YYEEEE. This CDR3 comprises 16 residues. The CDR3 region is CASSIGTGYSNQPQHF. The CDR3 DNA is TGTGCCAGCAGCATAGGGACAGGATATAGCAATCAGCCCCAGCATTTT.

The chain has TRBV6-4 and TRBJ1-4; the match to TRBD1 covers 7 bases. Germline V gives CDR1 MRHNA, CDR2 SNTAGT. This CDR3 is 15 amino acids long. Trimming removed 5 bases from V and 7 bases from J; junction bases left unmatched: 10. CDR3 loop: CASSLNPGGGEKLFF. The CDR3 nucleotides are TGTGCCAGCAGTCTCAACCCAGGGGGAGGTGAAAAACTGTTTTTT.

This clone was found a few times. J is TRBJ1-2 and V is TRBV5-6; maybe TRBD1 (6 bases). Germline CDR1 SGHDT, CDR2 YYEEEE. Trimming removed 1 base at V and 8 bases at J, with 18 bases between. This CDR3 contains 15 residues. The CDR3 spells CASSLIGLARGGYTF. CDR3 nucleotides: TGTGCCAGCAGCTTGATCGGGCTCGCGAGGGGGGGCTACACCTTC.

This clone was recorded a few times. In DNA form, the CDR3 reads TGTGCCAGCAGCTCCCGGCAGGGGGCCTACGAGCAGTACTTC. This gives the protein CASSSRQGAYEQYF. J is TRBJ2-7 and V is TRBV11-1; 7 nucleotides agree with TRBD1. The germline V gene has CDR1 SGHAT and CDR2 FQDESV (reference sequence). CDR3 length equals 14 residues. The ends lost 4 bases at V and 2 bases at J; junction bases unmatched: 5.